Shown below are 24 T cell receptor beta chains from a single sample sequenced in a study of blood T cells in healthy people across ages. A second PCR of roughly 7 to 11 cycles used a sample-barcoded 5' primer and a J-beta primer mix. TCRdb re-called the 5' RACE reads through MiXCR, storing one row per CDR3 protein. Of 600,000 or so distinct CDR3 sequences in the sample, about 28% were seen once. Sequencing input: blood. The receptors originated from a woman older than 75 in good health.

The chain carries TRBV21-1 and TRBJ1-2. TRBV21-1 counts as a pseudogene. CDR3 length equals 14 residues. The CDR3 bases are TGTGCCAGCAGCAAAGACCCGCCAGGGTTTGGCTACACCTTC. It is translated as CASSKDPPGFGYTF.

This clonotype has a count of ten or more. The chain recombines TRBV7-8 with TRBJ2-1; perhaps D is TRBD1 or TRBD2 (5 bases each). V gave up 3 bases and J gave up 0 bases, with 9 bases separating them. Germline CDR1 and CDR2: SGHVS and FQNEAQ. This CDR3 has 15 residues. The CDR3 DNA reads as TGTGCCAGCAGCTTTCCAGGGACCTCCTACAATGAGCAGTTCTTC. The encoded protein is CASSFPGTSYNEQFF.

This clonotype was picked up a small number of times. The chain uses TRBV15 and TRBJ1-4, with D possibly matching TRBD1 (5 bases). The V end lost 0 bases, the J end lost 7 bases, and 12 bases lay between the germline ends. The CDR3 spans 15 residues. The germline CDR1 and CDR2 sequences are LNHNV and YYDKDF (reference sequence). CDR3: CATSRERGNGEKLFF. The CDR3 DNA is TGTGCCACCAGCAGAGAACGGGGGAACGGTGAAAAACTGTTTTTT.

This clonotype was detected ten times or more. The rearrangement links TRBV27 to TRBJ2-3; TRBD2 matches 8 bases. Losses at the gene ends were 6 bases for V and 8 bases for J; bases not matched to a gene: 7. There are 13 residues in the CDR3. Germline V gene data show CDR1 as MNHEY and CDR2 as SMNVEV (reference sequence). CDR3 nucleotide sequence: TGTGCCAGCAGAAGTGGCGCGGGGGGTACGCAGTATTTT. Encoded protein: CASRSGAGGTQYF.

This clonotype appeared many times. This could be a read error, since a much larger clone is one nucleotide away. V gene TRBV7-2 combines with J gene TRBJ2-1; no definite D call. TRBJ2-7 explains the end of the DNA better; the J call may be wrong. Germline CDR1 is SGHTA and CDR2 is FQGNSA. CDR3 size: 12 residues. Here the CDR3 reads CASSASYNEQYF. The CDR3 DNA reads TGTGCCAGCAGCGCATCCTACAATGAGCAGTACTTC.

A few counts support this clonotype. The V gene is TRBV5-1, the J gene TRBJ1-4; 7 bases line up with TRBD1. CDR1 and CDR2 from the germline V gene are SGHRS and YFSETQ. The CDR3 runs to 15 residues. J was trimmed by 4 bases and V by 4 bases; bases with no gene match: 7. CDR3 loop: CASSLQGGFNEKLFF. Here the CDR3 DNA reads TGCGCCAGCAGCCTCCAGGGGGGTTTTAATGAAAAACTGTTTTTT.

This clonotype was counted ten times or more. The V and J genes are TRBV5-1 and TRBJ2-3, with D perhaps matching TRBD1 (6 bases). Trimming stripped 5 bases from V and 0 bases from J, with 13 bases between. The CDR3 loop spans 15 amino acids. Germline CDR1 SGHRS, CDR2 YFSETQ. The CDR3, as DNA: TGCGCCAGCAGTCGTACAGGGCCAAGCACAGATACGCAGTATTTT. Translated: CASSRTGPSTDTQYF.

This clonotype was seen only a few times. This chain connects TRBV4-3 to TRBJ1-1; no definite D call. The germline CDR1 and CDR2 sequences are LGHNA and YSLEER. CDR3 size: 14 residues. Trimming removed 0 bases at V and 5 bases at J, with 10 bases between. CDR3 in amino acids: CASSQDARTTEAFF. The CDR3 DNA follows: TGCGCCAGCAGCCAAGATGCCCGTACTACTGAAGCTTTCTTT.

This clonotype has at least ten counts. The chain uses TRBV12-3 or TRBV12-4 and TRBJ2-5, with 11 positions matching TRBD1. Unmatched junction bases numbered 7, after V lost 5 bases and J lost 5 bases. The CDR3 loop spans 15 amino acids. DNA for the CDR3: TGTGCCAGCAGTCGCCGGACAGGGGGCGCCGAGACCCAGTACTTC. Translated, it gives CASSRRTGGAETQYF.

Ten or more counts support this clonotype. The V call is TRBV10-3, the J call TRBJ2-2; 12 bases are a match to TRBD1. V gave up 6 bases and J gave up 5 bases; unmatched junction bases: 10. Germline V gives CDR1 ENHRY, CDR2 SYGVKD. This CDR3 has 17 residues. The CDR3: CAIRPPGQGAQTGELFF. For the CDR3, the DNA is TGTGCCATCAGACCACCGGGACAGGGGGCGCAAACCGGGGAGCTGTTTTTT.

This clonotype came up a few times. This clone may be a read error of a much larger clone one base away. The V and J genes are TRBV20-1 and TRBJ2-7; D is undetermined. CDR1 DFQATT and CDR2 SNEGSKA come from the germline V gene (reference sequence). The CDR3 totals 11 residues. For the CDR3, the DNA is TGCAGGGCTAGGTTTGGGTACGAGCAGTACTTC. Residues: CRARFGYEQYF.

This rearrangement joins TRBV30 to TRBJ1-2, with D unresolved. With 3 bases removed from V and 0 bases from J, the gap between germline ends came to 14 bases. Germline values: CDR1 GTSNPN, CDR2 SVGIG (reference sequence). This CDR3 region has 15 residues. The CDR3 here is CAWSRELATNYGYTF. The CDR3 DNA is TGTGCCTGGAGCCGAGAGTTGGCTACTAACTATGGCTACACCTTC.

The chain combines TRBV20-1 with TRBJ2-7; D not certain. The DNA end favors TRBJ2-5, so the J call may be wrong. Germline values: CDR1 DFQATT, CDR2 SNEGSKA (reference sequence). CDR3 length: 14 amino acids. The CDR3 DNA reads TGCAGTGCTAGAGATCCAACTTTCGAAGAGACCCAGTACTTC. This gives the protein CSARDPTFEETQYF.

This clonotype came up a few times. The chain carries TRBV3-1 and TRBJ1-6; possible D gene TRBD1, 6 bases. Germline V CDR1 and CDR2: LGHDT, YNNKEL (reference sequence). Trimming left V 1 base short and J 8 bases short, with 9 bases between. The CDR3 loop spans 14 amino acids. CDR3 protein: CASSQADSYSPLHF. The CDR3 coding sequence is TGTGCCAGCAGCCAAGCGGACAGCTATTCACCCCTCCACTTT.

This clonotype was counted a few times. The J gene is TRBJ1-1, the V gene TRBV20-1; weak D call: TRBD1 (5 bases). The CDR3 is 13 amino acids. Germline lookup yields CDR1 DFQATT and CDR2 SNEGSKA (reference sequence). Trimming shortened V by 5 bases and J by 6 bases, and 16 bases separated the two germline ends. The CDR3 loop reads CSAPPGGRAEAFF. The CDR3 DNA follows: TGCAGTGCTCCCCCTGGGGGAAGGGCTGAAGCTTTCTTT.

Ten or more counts support this clonotype. CDR3 sequence: CASSAESSYNEQFF. DNA for the CDR3: TGCGCCAGCAGCGCGGAAAGCTCCTACAATGAGCAGTTCTTC. This chain joins TRBV5-1 and TRBJ2-1; D ambiguous. The CDR3 extends over 14 amino acids. V was pared by 4 bases and J by 0 bases, with 8 bases between. Germline V lookup: CDR1 SGHRS, CDR2 YFSETQ.

This clonotype was picked up a small number of times. The rearrangement uses TRBV2 and TRBJ2-4; the D is unclear. CDR3 length equals 11 residues. Germline loops: CDR1 SNHLY, CDR2 FYNNEI. V gave up 7 bases and J gave up 4 bases, with 5 bases separating them. The CDR3 nucleotides are TGTGCCAGCAAGGCAAAAAACATTCAGTACTTC. Amino acid sequence: CASKAKNIQYF.

This clonotype was seen repeatedly, ten times or more. The rearrangement uses TRBV19 and TRBJ2-7, with D tentatively TRBD2 (5 bases). The germline CDR1 and CDR2 sequences are LNHDA and SQIVND (reference sequence). V shed 3 bases and J shed 0 bases, with 9 bases lying between them. The CDR3 length is 14 residues. The CDR3 region has the DNA TGTGCCAGTAGTATCAGTGGGAGCTCCTACGAGCAGTACTTC. Its translation is CASSISGSSYEQYF.

This clonotype appeared many times. The chain combines TRBV4-3 with TRBJ1-2; D is uncertain. The length of the CDR3 is 15 residues. Germline CDR1 LGHNA, CDR2 YSLEER. The ends were cut back, 0 bases at V and 4 bases at J, with 12 bases in the middle. The DNA of the CDR3 is TGCGCCAGCAGCCAAGAACGGACGGCCGTCTATGGCTACACCTTC. Translating it yields CASSQERTAVYGYTF.

This clonotype was picked up many times. V gene TRBV20-1 combines with J gene TRBJ2-7, with TRBD2 matching 10 bases. The germline V gene encodes CDR1 DFQATT and CDR2 SNEGSKA (reference sequence). The length of the CDR3 is 15 residues. Trimming cost V 1 base and J 4 bases; bases outside gene matches: 7. DNA for the CDR3: TGCAGTGCTAGAGCCCCTAGCGGGGGACTATACGAGCAGTACTTC. Its translation: CSARAPSGGLYEQYF.

This clonotype was picked up many times. This sequence joins TRBV2 and TRBJ1-5, with D unresolved. This CDR3 region has 15 residues. The ends were cut back, 3 bases at V and 2 bases at J, with 11 bases in the middle. Per germline, CDR1 SNHLY and CDR2 FYNNEI. The CDR3 sequence: CASSDSAFGNQPQHF. The CDR3 nucleotides read TGTGCCAGCAGTGACTCAGCCTTTGGCAATCAGCCCCAGCATTTT.

This clonotype was seen a few times. The chain joins TRBV19 to TRBJ2-7; tentatively, D is TRBD1 (6 bases). Trimming left V 5 bases short and J 2 bases short, with 10 bases between. The CDR3 extends over 13 amino acids. Germline loops: CDR1 LNHDA, CDR2 SQIVND (reference sequence). The DNA of the CDR3 is TGTGCCAGTAGTGGACAGTTGACCTACGAGCAGTACTTC. It encodes CASSGQLTYEQYF.

Comment on this clonotype: At one end the junction does not follow the germline gene, possibly because of a read error. The genes are TRBV2 and TRBJ1-4, with D possibly being TRBD1 (5 bases). In germline, CDR1 is SNHLY, CDR2 FYNNEI. The CDR3 has 15 amino acids. The CDR3 loop reads CASSDLRQSNKKLFF. Here the CDR3 DNA reads TGTGCCAGCAGTGATTTAAGACAGTCTAATAAAAAACTGTTTTTT.

This clonotype has just a few counts. This may arise from a read error, as a much more abundant clone is one base away. V and J are TRBV4-3 and TRBJ2-5; D perhaps matches TRBD2 (5 bases). Near its end, the DNA agrees better with TRBJ2-7, so the J call may be wrong. The CDR3 extends over 15 amino acids. Germline lookup yields CDR1 LGHNA and CDR2 YSLEER. CDR3 protein: CASSSGSMVRDEQYF. CDR3 DNA: TGCGCCAGCAGCTCTGGGTCCATGGTGCGGGACGAGCAGTACTTC.